The 28 T cell receptor beta chains below were found in one sample sequenced in a study of T cells expressing NK-cell markers. For each CDR3 protein, TCRdb gives one entry from its re-call of the 5' RACE reads, without DNA. This table lists about half a million distinct CDR3 sequences. The sequencing input was blood T cells: a sorted CD56 or NKG2C T cell subset, CD4+ or CD8+ T cells, or bulk PBMC T cells (not recorded which). These receptors originate from a woman aged 45-65 years in good health.

This sequence joins TRBV7-2 and TRBJ1-2; TCRdb picks TRBD1, but there is no DNA to check that call. CDR1 SGHTA and CDR2 FQGNSA come from the germline V gene. The CDR3 loop spans 15 amino acids. Here the CDR3 reads CASSLDQQGIYGYTF.

V is TRBV5-1 and J is TRBJ1-2; the TRBD1 assignment by TCRdb is unverifiable without DNA. The CDR3 is 15 residues long. Per germline, CDR1 SGHRS and CDR2 YFSETQ. The CDR3 protein is CASSLDRGENYGYTF. Variable domain in full (rest from reference TRBV5-1 and TRBJ1-2): KAGVTQTPRYLIKTRGQQVTLSCSPISGHRSVSWYQQTPGQGLQFLFEYFSETQRNKGNFPGRFSGRQFSNSRSEMNVSTLELGDSALYLCASSLDRGENYGYTFGSGTRLTVV.

The chain couples TRBV24-1 to TRBJ2-5. Germline V gives CDR1 KGHDR, CDR2 SFDVKD. The CDR3 covers 13 residues. The chain's CDR3 is CATSGFDFMTQYF.

The J gene is TRBJ2-1, the V gene TRBV6-5; the TCRdb D gene call, TRBD2, has no DNA to confirm it. The CDR3 runs 17 residues. Germline values: CDR1 MNHEY, CDR2 SVGAGI. The CDR3 sequence is CASSSYGTGLEGNEQFF.

The chain employs TRBV7-8 and TRBJ2-5; with no DNA, the TCRdb D assignment of TRBD2 cannot be verified. CDR3 size: 12 residues. Germline V gene sequence: CDR1 SGHVS, CDR2 FQNEAQ. CDR3 sequence reads: CASLLAGETQYF.

The V and J genes are TRBV7-9 and TRBJ1-1. CDR1 is SEHNR, CDR2 FQNEAQ, per germline (reference sequence). This CDR3 spans 13 amino acids. The CDR3 here is CASSARSGTEAFF.

This sequence joins TRBV12-5 and TRBJ2-7; TCRdb returns TRBD1, unconfirmable since there is no DNA. Germline loops: CDR1 LGHNT, CDR2 FRNRAP. CDR3 size: 17 residues. CDR3 loop: CASGFSPLRGSSYEQYF.

The J gene is TRBJ2-1, the V gene TRBV12-3 or TRBV12-4; the D call from TCRdb, TRBD1, cannot be confirmed without DNA. The CDR3 contains 12 residues. The chain's CDR3 is CASSFWGGSQFF.

The V gene is TRBV29-1, the J gene TRBJ2-7; TCRdb proposes TRBD2, but this gene call is untestable without DNA. CDR1 and CDR2 (germline): SQVTM, ANQGSEA. The CDR3 is made up of 13 amino acids. CDR3 region: CSVGAGVSSEQYF.

The chain links TRBV20-1 to TRBJ2-5; TCRdb designates TRBD2, a call that cannot be tested without DNA. Per germline, CDR1 DFQATT and CDR2 SNEGSKA (reference sequence). The CDR3 length is 14 residues. The CDR3: CSARERDWGETQYF.

V usage is TRBV5-1 and J usage is TRBJ2-7; absent DNA, TCRdb's TRBD1 call cannot be checked. CDR1 and CDR2 (germline): SGHRS, YFSETQ. The CDR3 has 13 residues. CDR3 region: CASRQGSTYEQYF.

The CDR3 loop reads CATSTSGSRELFF. The chain recombines TRBV12-3 or TRBV12-4 with TRBJ2-2; absent DNA, TCRdb's TRBD2 call cannot be checked. CDR3 length: 13 amino acids.

This chain links TRBV29-1 with TRBJ2-7; TCRdb's D gene call, TRBD1, goes unchecked for lack of DNA. The germline V gene has CDR1 SQVTM and CDR2 ANQGSEA. The CDR3 totals 13 residues. This chain's CDR3 is CSVEDRRRAEQYF.

The chain uses TRBV6-5 and TRBJ1-6; the D gene TCRdb calls, TRBD1, cannot be checked with no DNA. The CDR3 runs 14 residues. The V gene's germline CDR1 is MNHEY and CDR2 SVGAGI. CDR3 sequence: CASRAGVSDSPLHF.

The rearrangement joins TRBV20-1 to TRBJ1-1; TCRdb outputs TRBD1, but without DNA this stays unchecked. The germline V gene encodes CDR1 DFQATT and CDR2 SNEGSKA (reference sequence). This CDR3 has 12 amino acids. This chain's CDR3 is CSAVQGNTEAFF.

The rearrangement joins TRBV7-3 to TRBJ2-5; with no DNA, the TCRdb D assignment of TRBD2 cannot be verified. Germline assignment: CDR1 SGHTA and CDR2 FQGTGA. This CDR3 has 16 amino acids. CDR3: CASSSLPGGRYETQYF.

The V call is TRBV6-5, the J call TRBJ2-6; TCRdb lists TRBD1, though no DNA is available to test this call. CDR1 is MNHEY and CDR2 is SVGAGI in the germline V gene. This CDR3 has 15 residues. Here the CDR3 reads CASSLGVGGANVLTF.

The chain couples TRBV10-3 to TRBJ2-2; TCRdb lists TRBD2, though no DNA is available to test this call. The CDR3 totals 15 residues. Germline-derived CDR1 and CDR2 are ENHRY and SYGVKD. CDR3 sequence: CAISEPSGNTGELFF.

The CDR3 here is CASSSLRGSYGYTF. The rearrangement joins TRBV5-4 to TRBJ1-2; TCRdb proposes TRBD1, but this gene call is untestable without DNA. CDR1 is SGHNT and CDR2 is YYREEE in the germline V gene (reference sequence). This CDR3 region has 14 residues.

The chain recombines TRBV11-2 with TRBJ2-1; TCRdb's D call, TRBD2, is unchecked because there is no DNA. Germline CDR1 reads SGHAT; CDR2 reads FQNNGV. The CDR3 sequence is 18 residues long. The CDR3 spells CASSLGQLGRITYNEQFF.

V gene TRBV25-1 combines with J gene TRBJ2-3; TCRdb picks TRBD2, but there is no DNA to check that call. The CDR3 consists of 12 residues. The V gene's germline CDR1 is MGHDK and CDR2 SYGVNS. CDR3 amino acids: CASKRDPSTQYF. The complete variable domain, with remaining parts taken from reference TRBV25-1 and TRBJ2-3, reads EADIYQTPRYLVIGTGKKITLECSQTMGHDKMYWYQQDPGMELHLIHYSYGVNSTEKGDLSSESTVSRIRTEHFPLTLESARPSHTSQYLCASKRDPSTQYFGPGTRLTVL.

The chain combines TRBV20-1 with TRBJ2-7; TCRdb gives TRBD2 as the D gene, but with no DNA this cannot be confirmed. The CDR3 loop spans 15 amino acids. The germline gives CDR1 DFQATT, CDR2 SNEGSKA (reference sequence). The CDR3 is CSARELLAGENWQYF.

The J gene is TRBJ2-1, the V gene TRBV3-1; TCRdb's assignment of TRBD2 cannot be checked, as there is no DNA. Germline assignment: CDR1 LGHDT and CDR2 YNNKEL (reference sequence). The length of the CDR3 is 16 residues. CDR3 sequence reads: CASSLGSGLAGNEQFF.

J is TRBJ1-3 and V is TRBV5-1. This CDR3 is 14 amino acids long. CDR1 is SGHRS and CDR2 is YFSETQ in the germline V gene. CDR3: CASKVESSGNTIYF.

V and J are TRBV20-1 and TRBJ2-3; TCRdb indicates TRBD1, and absent DNA this call remains unverified. The CDR3 loop spans 15 amino acids. Germline V gene data show CDR1 as DFQATT and CDR2 as SNEGSKA (reference sequence). CDR3 region: CSAIGTQESTDTQYF.

The chain combines TRBV10-3 with TRBJ2-3; TCRdb picks TRBD1, but there is no DNA to check that call. Germline CDR1 reads ENHRY; CDR2 reads SYGVKD. The CDR3 is made up of 16 amino acids. This CDR3 is CAIATRTGISTDTQYF.

This chain uses TRBV20-1 with TRBJ2-1; the D gene TCRdb calls, TRBD2, cannot be checked with no DNA. The CDR3 is 14 amino acids. Per the germline V gene, CDR1 is DFQATT and CDR2 is SNEGSKA (reference sequence). The CDR3 here is CSPGTSGRGREQFF.

CDR3 region: CASSLSGLAGEKDIQYF. The chain is built from TRBV25-1 and TRBJ2-4; TCRdb calls TRBD2, which cannot be checked without DNA. Germline lookup yields CDR1 MGHDK and CDR2 SYGVNS. CDR3 length: 17 residues.